This entry lists 5 T cell receptor beta chains sequenced from one sample in a study of vaccination and CD4 T cells after COVID-19. Scientists ran DNA taken from cultured CD4+ T cells through the Oncomine TCR Beta short-read assay for sequencing. One entry per CDR3 protein, called by TCRdb with MiXCR from the PCR reads. The data hold approximately 10,000 distinct CDR3 sequences, with around 55% observed a single time. These receptors lack a known antigen. Treatment described: approximately nine-day PBMC culture with coronavirus spike peptide pools or control peptides (ViraFEST assay). The sample taken for sequencing was CD4+ T cells from blood, cultured in vitro. These receptors were taken from a human donor who had recovered from COVID-19.

V and J are TRBV7-8 and TRBJ1-1; D not certain. CDR1 and CDR2 (germline): SGHVS, FQNEAQ. Between the trimmed V and J ends, which lost 0 bases and 0 bases, there was a span of 8 bases. The CDR3 totals 15 residues. The CDR3 DNA reads TGTGCCAGCAGCTTAGCTGCAGTCATGAACACTGAAGCTTTCTTT. Its protein is CASSLAAVMNTEAFF.

V usage is TRBV30 and J usage is TRBJ1-5, with D possibly TRBD1 on 5 matching bases. The length of the CDR3 is 14 residues. The germline V and J ends were trimmed by 4 bases and 4 bases, with 14 bases remaining between them. Germline CDR1 and CDR2: GTSNPN and SVGIG (reference sequence). DNA for the CDR3: TGTGCCTGGACCGCTCGGGGGGGGAATCAGCCCCAGCATTTT. This codes for CAWTARGGNQPQHF.

This chain links TRBV25-1 with TRBJ1-1; D is perhaps TRBD1 (5 bases). From germline, CDR1 is MGHDK and CDR2 SYGVNS. The V and J ends lost 8 bases and 5 bases respectively, with 12 bases between them. The CDR3 sequence is 12 residues long. As DNA, the CDR3 is TGTGCCAGCTATAACGGGGGAACTGAAGCTTTCTTT. It translates to CASYNGGTEAFF. The full variable domain, its missing parts supplied by reference TRBV25-1 and TRBJ1-1, is EADIYQTPRYLVIGTGKKITLECSQTMGHDKMYWYQQDPGMELHLIHYSYGVNSTEKGDLSSESTVSRIRTEHFPLTLESARPSHTSQYLCASYNGGTEAFFGQGTRLTVV.

This chain joins TRBV7-3 and TRBJ2-1, with 10 bases identical to TRBD2. The germline gives CDR1 SGHTA, CDR2 FQGTGA. V was pared by 4 bases and J by 2 bases, with 2 bases of the junction left unmatched. This CDR3 is 15 amino acids long. The DNA of the CDR3 is TGTGCCAGCAGCTCCGGACTAGCGGCCTACAATGAGCAGTTCTTC. This sequence encodes CASSSGLAAYNEQFF.

This rearrangement joins TRBV28 to TRBJ2-7, with D hard to call. This CDR3 comprises 15 residues. V lost 4 bases and J lost 3, with 16 bases in between. The germline V gene encodes CDR1 MDHEN and CDR2 SYDVKM. The CDR3 DNA follows: TGTGCCAGCAGTTCTCCGACACGGGCGTTCTACGAGCAGTACTTC. Translated, it gives CASSSPTRAFYEQYF.